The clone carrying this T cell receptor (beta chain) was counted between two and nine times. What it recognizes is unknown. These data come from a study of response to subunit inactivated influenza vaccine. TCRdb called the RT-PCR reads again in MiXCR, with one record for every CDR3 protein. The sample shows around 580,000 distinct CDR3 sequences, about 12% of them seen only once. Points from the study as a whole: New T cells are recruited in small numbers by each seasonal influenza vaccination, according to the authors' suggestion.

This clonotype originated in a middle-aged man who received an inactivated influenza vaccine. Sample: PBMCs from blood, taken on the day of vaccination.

For the CDR3, the DNA is TGTGCCACCAGCAGACCAGGGACTAGCGGGGTATCAGATACGCAGTATTTT. Residues: CATSRPGTSGVSDTQYF. J is TRBJ2-3 and V is TRBV15, with TRBD2 matching over 13 bases. Germline values: CDR1 LNHNV, CDR2 YYDKDF (reference sequence). Trimming removed 2 bases from V and 4 bases from J; junction bases left unmatched: 6. This CDR3 is 17 amino acids long.